A selection of T cell receptor beta chains follows, all from one sample in a study of T cell repertoires in cytomegalovirus infection. No antigen is known for these receptors. TCRdb processed the reads anew with MiXCR; each CDR3 protein has one entry. The data contain approximately 100,000 distinct CDR3 sequences, around 28% of them singletons. The source was CD8+ T cells from cultured PBMCs, collected from culture after CMV antigen stimulation. All receptors derive from a human donor in good health (CMV status not recorded). Some clones in this sample may be carry-over from other donors' samples. Both conserved end residues are part of each CDR3. Each record gives: J gene, CDR3 length, clone size, V gene, CDR3 protein. Only some rows state a clone size, as once, few, many or a class for expanded clones.

>TRBJ1-1|14|many|TRBV19
CASSNDRGNTEAFF
>TRBJ2-3|18|NA|TRBV20-1
CSARDLLGAGGWGDTQYF
>TRBJ2-7|15|many|TRBV7-2
CASRKAGTGAYEQYF
>TRBJ1-2|13|many|TRBV6-5
CASRTGTYYGYTF
>TRBJ1-6|15|NA|TRBV20-1
CSASTLSSYNSPLHF
>TRBJ2-1|14|NA|TRBV27
CASSTGGPYNEQFF
>TRBJ2-1|14|NA|TRBV11-2
CASSSSLTYNEQFF
>TRBJ1-1|12|once|TRBV11-2
CASSLDRSEAFF
>TRBJ2-7|12|NA|TRBV7-1
CASRGELYEQYF
>TRBJ1-4|18|few|TRBV7-8
CASSSNPFPVPNNEKLFF
>TRBJ2-5|15|NA|TRBV11-2
CASSPLGQYQETQYF
>TRBJ1-1|12|many|TRBV19
CASTRGYTEAFF
>TRBJ2-7|13|NA|TRBV2
CAGRQGNLYEQYF
>TRBJ1-5|17|NA|TRBV4-1
CASSLLPTGTEVWPQHF
>TRBJ1-6|15|NA|TRBV14
CASSRRGGAKSPLHF
>TRBJ2-2|17|few|TRBV7-9
CASSGTGQGAPTGELFF
>TRBJ2-3|15|many|TRBV6-5
CASSYSQASTDTQYF
>TRBJ1-1|21|NA|TRBV4-1
CASSQDLETGGGWGWNTEAFF
>TRBJ1-4|13|few|TRBV7-9
CASSLVLREKLFF
>TRBJ1-3|14|NA|TRBV12-3/TRBV12-4
CASSWTGRGNTIYF
>TRBJ1-3|16|few|TRBV2
CASIRSWTGVGNTIYF
>TRBJ1-2|15|NA|TRBV19
CASSIGQLMGYGYTF
>TRBJ2-3|19|few|TRBV5-6
CASSNPRTSGGVITDTQYF
>TRBJ2-1|11|NA|TRBV28
CASRDFDEQFF
>TRBJ2-7|17|NA|TRBV7-8
CASSLVPSVQELYEQYF
>TRBJ1-1|16|NA|TRBV27
CASSLFGRTAGAEAFF
>TRBJ2-7|12|many|TRBV5-4
CASSRDISEQYF
>TRBJ2-2|16|NA|TRBV20-1
CSASDTDRGSSGELFF
>TRBJ1-1|15|many|TRBV7-8
CASSLFSGGATEAFF
>TRBJ2-1|12|many|TRBV5-6
CASSYRYNEQFF
>TRBJ2-7|15|NA|TRBV4-3
CASSQLAGGYYERYF
>TRBJ2-7|18|few|TRBV4-2
CASSQEGVMGGFSYEQYF
>TRBJ1-1|14|few|TRBV6-5
CASSLTGSNTEAFF
>TRBJ2-1|20|NA|TRBV4-2
CASSPPGQVAGGPSYNEQFF
>TRBJ1-1|14|few|TRBV20-1
CSARDQDRNTEAFF
>TRBJ1-4|14|NA|TRBV28
CASSWTGWKEKLFF
>TRBJ1-2|15|NA|TRBV9
CASSVGSGESYGYTF
>TRBJ2-1|15|NA|TRBV11-1
CASRHLGVVLNEQFF
>TRBJ2-3|14|few|TRBV6-2/TRBV6-3
CASRLPASTDTQYF
>TRBJ2-7|13|NA|TRBV6-5
CASSFGEAYEQYF
>TRBJ2-6|12|NA|TRBV12-3/TRBV12-4
CAIDSGANVLTF
>TRBJ2-7|14|few|TRBV10-3
CAISYNPSAYEQYF
>TRBJ1-1|13|few|TRBV9
CASSVTGNTEAFF
>TRBJ1-6|16|few|TRBV4-1
CASSRPTGALNSPLHF
>TRBJ1-5|16|NA|TRBV10-3
CAISDAGQGSHQPQHF
>TRBJ1-4|15|many|TRBV7-9
CASSGDSTKDEKLFF
>TRBJ2-2|14|few|TRBV27
CASSLWGNTGELFF
>TRBJ1-1|13|many|TRBV7-2
CASSLMTGDEAFF
>TRBJ1-1|15|few|TRBV9
CASSPMTGMNTEAFF
>TRBJ2-1|15|few|TRBV20-1
CSARSDPERYNEQFF
>TRBJ2-7|13|few|TRBV27
CASSFGVSYEQYF
>TRBJ2-1|13|many|TRBV20-1
CSARGDLNNEQFF